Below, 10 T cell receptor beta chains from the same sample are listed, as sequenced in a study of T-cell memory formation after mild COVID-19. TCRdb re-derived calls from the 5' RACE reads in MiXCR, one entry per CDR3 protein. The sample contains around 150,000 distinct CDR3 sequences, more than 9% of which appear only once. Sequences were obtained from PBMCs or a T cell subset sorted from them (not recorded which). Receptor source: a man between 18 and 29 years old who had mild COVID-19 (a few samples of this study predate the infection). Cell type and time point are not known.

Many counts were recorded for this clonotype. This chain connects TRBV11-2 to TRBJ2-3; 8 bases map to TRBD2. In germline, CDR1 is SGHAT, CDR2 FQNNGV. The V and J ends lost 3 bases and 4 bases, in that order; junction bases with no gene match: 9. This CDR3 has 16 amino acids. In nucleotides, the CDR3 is TGTGCCAGCAGCTTCCCCTTGCGGGGGGTGCCAGATACGCAGTATTTT. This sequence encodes CASSFPLRGVPDTQYF.

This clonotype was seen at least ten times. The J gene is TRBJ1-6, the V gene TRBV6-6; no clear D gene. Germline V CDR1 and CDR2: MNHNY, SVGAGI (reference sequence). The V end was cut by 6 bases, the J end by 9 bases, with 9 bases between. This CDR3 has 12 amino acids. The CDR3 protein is CASRQTGSPLHF. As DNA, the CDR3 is TGTGCCAGCAGGCAGACGGGTTCACCCCTCCACTTT.

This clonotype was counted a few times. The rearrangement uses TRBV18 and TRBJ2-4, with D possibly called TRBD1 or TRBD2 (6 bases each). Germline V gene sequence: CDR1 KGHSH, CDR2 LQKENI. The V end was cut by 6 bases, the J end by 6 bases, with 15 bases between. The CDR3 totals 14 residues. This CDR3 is CASSSLGGGNIQYF. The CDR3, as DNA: TGTGCCAGCTCTAGTTTAGGAGGGGGAAACATTCAGTACTTC.

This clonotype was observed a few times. The CDR3 region is CASSLVGSGSEQFF. In DNA form, the CDR3 reads TGCGCCAGCAGCTTGGTCGGTAGCGGGTCTGAGCAGTTCTTC. The gene calls are TRBV5-1 and TRBJ2-1; 7 bases line up with TRBD2. The germline V gene has CDR1 SGHRS and CDR2 YFSETQ. V gave up 0 bases and J gave up 9 bases; unmatched junction bases: 6. CDR3 length equals 14 residues.

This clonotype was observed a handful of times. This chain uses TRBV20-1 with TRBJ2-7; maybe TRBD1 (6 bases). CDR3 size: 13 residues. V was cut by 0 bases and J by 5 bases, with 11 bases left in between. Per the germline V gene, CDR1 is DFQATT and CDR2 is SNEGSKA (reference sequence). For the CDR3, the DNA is TGCAGTGCTAGAGACAGGGGAAGAGACGAGCAGTACGTC. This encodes CSARDRGRDEQYV.

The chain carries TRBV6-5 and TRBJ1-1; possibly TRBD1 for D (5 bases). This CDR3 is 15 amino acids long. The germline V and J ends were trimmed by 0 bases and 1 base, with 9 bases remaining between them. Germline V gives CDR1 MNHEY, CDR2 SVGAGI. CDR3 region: CASSYSDNPNTEAFF. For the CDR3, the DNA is TGTGCCAGCAGTTACTCGGACAACCCGAACACTGAAGCTTTCTTT.

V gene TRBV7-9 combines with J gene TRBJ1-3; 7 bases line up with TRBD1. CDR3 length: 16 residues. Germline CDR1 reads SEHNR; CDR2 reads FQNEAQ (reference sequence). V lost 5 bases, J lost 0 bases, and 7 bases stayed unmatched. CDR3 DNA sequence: TGTGCCAGCAGCGAAGACAGGGTGGTCTCTGGAAACACCATATATTTT. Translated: CASSEDRVVSGNTIYF.

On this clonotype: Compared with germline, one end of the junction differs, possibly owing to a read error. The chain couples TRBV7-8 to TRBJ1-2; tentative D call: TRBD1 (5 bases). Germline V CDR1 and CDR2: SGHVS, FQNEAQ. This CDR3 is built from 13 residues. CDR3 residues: CARRPRAGNCYTF. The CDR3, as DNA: TGTGCCCGCAGACCTAGGGCAGGGAATTGCTACACCTTC.

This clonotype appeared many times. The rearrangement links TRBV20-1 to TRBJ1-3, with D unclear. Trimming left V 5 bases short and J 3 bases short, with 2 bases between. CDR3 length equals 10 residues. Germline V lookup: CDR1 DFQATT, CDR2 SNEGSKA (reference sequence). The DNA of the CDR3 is TGCAGTGCTCGTGGAAACACCATATATTTT. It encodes CSARGNTIYF.

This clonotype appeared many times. As DNA, the CDR3 is TGCGCCAGCAGCAGGGGGCTTAGCACTGAAGCTTTCTTT. Translated: CASSRGLSTEAFF. V gene TRBV5-1 combines with J gene TRBJ1-1; 7 bases map to TRBD1. Germline V gene data show CDR1 as SGHRS and CDR2 as YFSETQ. V shed 4 bases and J 4 bases; nucleotides not matched to a gene: 4. The CDR3 spans 13 residues.